A selection of T cell receptor beta chains follows, all from one sample in a study of T cells in localized non-small cell lung cancer. Sequenced by immunoSEQ multiplex PCR; TCRdb stores in-frame clones only, minus some. The sample has about 47,000 clones; roughly nine tenths are singletons. The sample here was PBMCs, taken before any cancer treatment. The receptors derive from a man aged 35-69 years with stage II lung adenocarcinoma. CDR3s include the opening cysteine and the closing phenylalanine or tryptophan. A D gene is named only where the DNA matches it firmly. The size of a clone is reported for some rows only, either as once, few or many, or as a class for expanded clones.

abundance	v_gene	d_gene	j_gene	CDR3aa	CDR3nt
NA	TRBV4-1	TRBD2	TRBJ2-4	CASSLPQREGNIQYF	TGCGCCAGCAGCCTTCCTCAGAGGGAGGGAAACATTCAGTACTTC
NA	TRBV19	TRBD1	TRBJ1-2	CASSMRGPLDGYTF	TGTGCCAGTAGTATGAGGGGGCCCTTGGATGGCTACACCTTC
NA	TRBV5-6	NA	TRBJ2-2	CASSLVKRALRGRAGELFF	TGTGCCAGCAGCTTGGTTAAACGTGCGCTCAGGGGTCGGGCCGGGGAGCTGTTTTTT
NA	TRBV6-1	NA	TRBJ2-5	CASSEGSTSFGETQYF	TGTGCCAGCAGTGAAGGGTCTACTAGTTTCGGGGAGACCCAGTACTTC
NA	TRBV6-1	NA	TRBJ2-5	CASSPDLQETQYF	TGTGCCAGCAGTCCAGATCTCCAAGAGACCCAGTACTTC
NA	TRBV25-1	NA	TRBJ1-1	CASSDTNTEAFF	TGTGCCAGCAGTGACACGAACACTGAAGCTTTCTTT
NA	TRBV30	NA	TRBJ1-1	CAWSVGGRVGAFF	TGTGCCTGGAGTGTAGGCGGGCGGGTAGGAGCTTTCTTT
NA	TRBV6-5	NA	TRBJ2-3	CASSSGSTDTQYF	TGTGCCAGCAGTTCTGGGTCCACAGATACGCAGTATTTT
NA	TRBV2	NA	TRBJ1-2	CASTPPVREAGYTF	TGTGCCAGCACCCCACCGGTTCGTGAGGCTGGCTACACCTTC
NA	TRBV5-4	TRBD2	TRBJ2-1	CASSHEAGGSYNEQFF	TGTGCCAGCAGCCACGAAGCGGGGGGCAGCTACAATGAGCAGTTCTTC
NA	TRBV19	NA	TRBJ2-7	CASSIIPGTTDEQYF	TGTGCCAGTAGTATAATACCGGGCACGACGGACGAGCAGTACTTC
NA	TRBV2	NA	TRBJ2-5	CASSELSLEETQYF	TGTGCCAGCAGTGAACTCAGTCTGGAAGAGACCCAGTACTTC
few	TRBV5-1	NA	TRBJ2-1	CASSLSTGQPLNEQFF	TGCGCCAGCAGCTTGTCCACGGGACAACCCCTTAATGAGCAGTTCTTC